This passage covers 30 T cell receptor beta chains from one sample sequenced in a study of blood T cell repertoires in COVID-19 (dated by TCRdb to 2018 to 2021). The library was built by means of the immunoSEQ multiplex PCR assay. The immuneACCESS repertoire file appears here via TCRdb, limited to in-frame rearrangements. These files lack a portion of the clones; in checked studies, under half of the deficit traces to unresolved V genes, and the cause of the others is not known. The sample table lists nearly 250,000 clones, around 86% of them with a count of one. Around 6% of the sample lies in the top ten. Sequencing used peripheral blood. These TCRs come from a woman older than 75 with COVID-19, enrolled during active disease.

The chain has TRBV6-6 and TRBJ1-2; D gene uncertain. Trimming took 7 bases from V and 7 from J, leaving 19 bases between them. The germline CDR1 and CDR2 sequences are MNHNY and SVGAGI (reference sequence). The CDR3 sequence is 14 residues long. CDR3 protein: CASNRVRIHGGYTF. The DNA of the CDR3 is TGTGCCAGCAACCGGGTCCGAATACATGGTGGCTACACCTTC.

The chain uses TRBV18 and TRBJ1-1; 8 bases are a match to TRBD1. From germline, CDR1 is KGHSH and CDR2 LQKENI. This CDR3 contains 15 residues. J lost 4 bases, V lost 6 bases, and 10 bases had no gene match. The CDR3 reads CASSIQGGMVTEAFF. The CDR3 nucleotides are TGTGCCAGCTCCATACAGGGGGGGATGGTCACTGAAGCTTTCTTT.

J is TRBJ2-5 and V is TRBV4-1; D is unclear. The CDR3 is made up of 15 amino acids. The V gene lost 1 base and the J gene lost 5 bases, with 14 bases spanning the gap. Germline V gene lookup returns CDR1 MGHRA and CDR2 YSYEKL. This chain's CDR3 is CASSQARRPGETQYF. The DNA for the CDR3 is TGCGCCAGCAGCCAAGCTCGACGACCCGGGGAGACCCAGTACTTC.

The rearrangement joins TRBV3-1 (or the pseudogene TRBV3-2) to TRBJ2-2; the match to TRBD1 covers 7 bases. Germline V CDR1 and CDR2: LGHDT, YNNKEL (reference sequence). The CDR3 totals 15 residues. Trimming took 3 bases from V and 0 from J; bases not matched to a gene: 1. CDR3 loop: CASSHGTANTGELFF. In nucleotides, the CDR3 is TGTGCCAGCAGCCATGGGACAGCGAACACCGGGGAGCTGTTTTTT.

This chain uses TRBV3-1 (or the pseudogene TRBV3-2) with TRBJ2-2; 8 nucleotides agree with TRBD2. Germline V gene lookup returns CDR1 LGHDT and CDR2 YNNKEL (reference sequence). The CDR3 runs to 15 residues. Trimming at V came to 1 base and at J to 5 bases, leaving 3 bases not matched to a gene. The CDR3 region is CASSQVRGGTGELFF. CDR3 sequence (DNA): TGTGCCAGCAGCCAAGTACGGGGGGGGACCGGGGAGCTGTTTTTT.

This clone has just one count. The chain couples TRBV6-2 or TRBV6-3 to TRBJ1-2; no clear D. Trimming shortened V by 6 bases and J by 5 bases, and 13 bases separated the two germline ends. The length of the CDR3 is 13 residues. Looked up from germline, CDR1 is MNHEY and CDR2 is SVGEGT. In DNA, the CDR3 is TGTGCCAGCAGCCCCGTGACGGGTTATGGCTACACCTTC. This codes for CASSPVTGYGYTF.

The table lists this clone with a count of one. V usage is TRBV19 and J usage is TRBJ2-1; 13 bases line up with TRBD2. Germline lookup yields CDR1 LNHDA and CDR2 SQIVND (reference sequence). V was pared by 5 bases and J by 2 bases, with 6 bases of the junction left unmatched. The CDR3 covers 17 residues. The CDR3 bases are TGTGCCAGTAGTGGGACTAGCGGGGTCTCGGCCTACAATGAGCAGTTCTTC. Residues: CASSGTSGVSAYNEQFF. The complete variable domain, with remaining parts taken from reference TRBV19 and TRBJ2-1, reads DGGITQSPKYLFRKEGQNVTLSCEQNLNHDAMYWYRQDPGQGLRLIYYSQIVNDFQKGDIAEGYSVSREKKESFPLTVTSAQKNPTAFYLCASSGTSGVSAYNEQFFGPGTRLTVL.

The V call is TRBV19, the J call TRBJ1-2; 9 bases are a match to TRBD1. CDR1 is LNHDA, CDR2 SQIVND, per germline (reference sequence). The CDR3 runs 14 residues. V was pared by 7 bases and J by 5 bases, with 8 bases of the junction left unmatched. The DNA of the CDR3 is TGTGCCAGTAACCCGGGACAGGGTGGATATGGCTACACCTTC. Its protein is CASNPGQGGYGYTF.

The chain is built from TRBV18 and TRBJ1-2; maybe TRBD1 (6 bases). Germline V gene lookup returns CDR1 KGHSH and CDR2 LQKENI. V was pared by 2 bases and J by 2 bases, with 12 bases between. The length of the CDR3 is 15 residues. The CDR3 loop reads CASSPTGQLNYGYTF. CDR3 nucleotide sequence: TGTGCCAGCTCACCAACAGGACAGCTAAACTATGGCTACACCTTC. The variable domain in full, completed from reference TRBV18 and TRBJ1-2, reads NAGVMQNPRHLVRRRGQEARLRCSPMKGHSHVYWYRQLPEEGLKFMVYLQKENIIDESGMPKERFSAEFPKEGPSILRIQQVVRGDSAAYFCASSPTGQLNYGYTFGSGTRLTVV.

The rearrangement links TRBV7-9 to TRBJ2-6; D gene uncertain. This CDR3 is 16 amino acids long. Germline assignment: CDR1 SEHNR and CDR2 FQNEAQ (reference sequence). V was cut by 6 bases and J by 0 bases, with 12 bases left in between. In DNA, the CDR3 is TGTGCCAGCAGACACTACACAAGCTCTGGGGCCAACGTCCTGACTTTC. Translated: CASRHYTSSGANVLTF.

The chain employs TRBV6-5 and TRBJ1-5; D remains unclear. Deletions cut 0 bases from V and 9 bases from J, with 12 bases between. CDR1 is MNHEY, CDR2 SVGAGI, per germline. The CDR3 consists of 14 residues. CDR3 protein: CASSYSTLGRPQHF. CDR3 DNA sequence: TGTGCCAGCAGTTACTCGACACTTGGCCGGCCCCAGCATTTT.

The chain recombines TRBV15 with TRBJ1-5; TRBD1 is a possible D gene (6 bases). V lost 1 base to trimming and J lost 10 bases, with 17 bases between them. There are 15 residues in the CDR3. CDR1 and CDR2 from the germline V gene are LNHNV and YYDKDF (reference sequence). The chain's CDR3 is CATSRGGTGGAPQHF. The CDR3 bases are TGTGCCACCAGCAGAGGGGGTACCGGGGGGGCTCCCCAGCATTTT. The full variable domain, completed using reference TRBV15 and TRBJ1-5, is DAMVIQNPRYQVTQFGKPVTLSCSQTLNHNVMYWYQQKSSQAPKLLFHYYDKDFNNEADTPDNFQSRRPNTSFCFLDIRSPGLGDTAMYLCATSRGGTGGAPQHFGDGTRLSIL.

The chain combines TRBV30 with TRBJ1-6, with a weak D call TRBD1 (5 bases). The CDR3 sequence is 15 residues long. Germline V gene data show CDR1 as GTSNPN and CDR2 as SVGIG (reference sequence). V dropped 0 bases and J dropped 4 bases, with 10 bases sitting between them. The CDR3 loop is CAWSVRRQYNSPLHF. CDR3 nucleotide sequence: TGTGCCTGGAGTGTAAGGCGACAGTATAATTCACCCCTCCACTTT.

This clone was found once. The J gene is TRBJ1-4, the V gene TRBV3-1 (or the pseudogene TRBV3-2); 8 bases match TRBD1. The germline gives CDR1 LGHDT, CDR2 YNNKEL (reference sequence). This CDR3 contains 15 residues. J lost 11 bases, V lost 3 bases, and 11 bases had no gene match. DNA of the CDR3: TGTGCCAGCAGCCAGAACCGGGACAGGATACAGAAACTGTTTTTT. Translating gives CASSQNRDRIQKLFF.

The V call is TRBV7-2, the J call TRBJ1-1; TRBD1 is a possible D gene (6 bases). The V gene lost 2 bases and the J gene lost 1 base, with 17 bases spanning the gap. The CDR3 runs to 17 residues. Germline CDR1 and CDR2: SGHTA and FQGNSA. CDR3 in amino acids: CASSLILRQGKNTEAFF. CDR3 bases: TGTGCCAGCAGCTTAATCCTAAGGCAGGGGAAGAACACTGAAGCTTTCTTT.

This clone has just one count. V and J are TRBV6-5 and TRBJ1-6; no definite D call. The length of the CDR3 is 14 residues. The V end was cut by 2 bases, the J end by 6 bases, with 8 bases between. Germline V lookup: CDR1 MNHEY, CDR2 SVGAGI. The CDR3, as DNA: TGTGCCAGCAGTTACCGGGGTAGTAATTCACCCCTCCACTTT. This translates into CASSYRGSNSPLHF.

This sequence joins TRBV6-2 or TRBV6-3 and TRBJ1-1, with D hard to call. The CDR3 loop spans 17 amino acids. The germline CDR1 and CDR2 sequences are MNHEY and SVGEGT. The ends were cut back, 0 bases at V and 0 bases at J, with 14 bases in the middle. CDR3 region: CASSYSLPSGLNTEAFF. The CDR3 DNA reads as TGTGCCAGCAGTTACTCGCTTCCGTCAGGCCTGAACACTGAAGCTTTCTTT.

The CDR3 region is CASSSTGTGGGVEQFF. DNA of the CDR3: TGTGCCAGCAGTTCCACAGGGACAGGGGGTGGAGTTGAGCAGTTCTTC. The J gene is TRBJ2-1, the V gene TRBV27, with 11 bases identical to TRBD1. Germline CDR1 and CDR2: MNHEY and SMNVEV (reference sequence). This CDR3 has 16 residues. V was pared by 4 bases and J by 9 bases, with 11 bases of the junction left unmatched.

The rearrangement links TRBV6-2 or TRBV6-3 to TRBJ1-5, with unresolved D. Germline CDR1 MNHEY, CDR2 SVGEGT. Trimming cost V 5 bases and J 2 bases, with 16 bases left between them. There are 16 residues in the CDR3. CDR3 coding DNA: TGTGCCAGCAGTCGAATCAAGACCAGCGGCAATCAGCCCCAGCATTTT. Protein sequence: CASSRIKTSGNQPQHF.

The genes are TRBV4-1 and TRBJ2-7; 8 bases map to TRBD1. The length of the CDR3 is 15 residues. The germline CDR1 and CDR2 sequences are MGHRA and YSYEKL. The V gene end was trimmed by 4 bases and the J gene end by 1 base; junction bases not matched to a gene: 6. CDR3 in DNA: TGCGCCAGCAGCCCTGGACAGGGCGCGTCCTACGAGCAGTACTTC. Its protein is CASSPGQGASYEQYF.

CDR3 protein: CATQAAGQGGQAYGYTF. CDR3 sequence (DNA): TGTGCCACACAGGCGGCGGGACAGGGAGGTCAGGCCTATGGCTACACCTTC. This chain links TRBV10-3 with TRBJ1-2; the match to TRBD1 covers 9 bases. Trimming removed 10 bases from V and 4 bases from J; junction bases left unmatched: 19. This CDR3 is built from 17 residues. The V gene's germline CDR1 is ENHRY and CDR2 SYGVKD.

The chain links TRBV6-5 to TRBJ1-3, with TRBD1 matching 7 bases. CDR3 length: 15 amino acids. The trim removed 6 bases at V and 0 bases at J, leaving 5 bases unmatched. Germline values: CDR1 MNHEY, CDR2 SVGAGI. CDR3 DNA sequence: TGTGCCAGCAGCCTAGGGGGCCTCTCTGGAAACACCATATATTTT. Amino acids: CASSLGGLSGNTIYF.

The chain has TRBV7-3 and TRBJ1-1; D is possibly TRBD1 (6 bases). The CDR3 runs 15 residues. V was pared by 0 bases and J by 2 bases, with 10 bases between. Germline V gene lookup returns CDR1 SGHTA and CDR2 FQGTGA. CDR3 amino acids: CASSLTSRGNTEAFF. The CDR3 DNA reads TGTGCCAGCAGCTTAACTTCCAGGGGCAACACTGAAGCTTTCTTT.

V is TRBV3-1 (or the pseudogene TRBV3-2) and J is TRBJ2-1; D gene unclear. V lost 1 base and J 2 bases, leaving 12 bases between the germline ends. Germline V gene lookup returns CDR1 LGHDT and CDR2 YNNKEL (reference sequence). This CDR3 is built from 16 residues. CDR3: CASSQGLGAPYNEQFF. The CDR3 coding sequence is TGTGCCAGCAGCCAAGGGCTAGGAGCTCCCTACAATGAGCAGTTCTTC.

The rearrangement links TRBV5-6 to TRBJ1-5, with TRBD1 as a possible D gene (5 bases). V was pared by 0 bases and J by 6 bases, with 7 bases between. The CDR3 covers 13 residues. The germline V gene encodes CDR1 SGHDT and CDR2 YYEEEE. The DNA of the CDR3 is TGTGCCAGCAGCTTGGGGGGGGTTCAGCCCCAGCATTTT. This gives the protein CASSLGGVQPQHF. The full variable domain, its missing parts supplied by reference TRBV5-6 and TRBJ1-5, is DAGVTQSPTHLIKTRGQQVTLRCSPKSGHDTVSWYQQALGQGPQFIFQYYEEEERQRGNFPDRFSGHQFPNYSSELNVNALLLGDSALYLCASSLGGVQPQHFGDGTRLSIL.

V is TRBV5-5 and J is TRBJ1-1, with TRBD1 matching over 8 bases. CDR3 length equals 16 residues. Germline assignment: CDR1 SGHKS and CDR2 YYEKEE (reference sequence). V lost 2 bases and J lost 0; bases outside the gene matches: 6. CDR3 sequence: CASSLSGTGVNTEAFF. In DNA, the CDR3 is TGTGCCAGCAGCTTATCTGGGACAGGAGTGAACACTGAAGCTTTCTTT.

The rearrangement uses TRBV3-1 (or the pseudogene TRBV3-2) and TRBJ1-2, with D unclear. The CDR3 sequence is 13 residues long. V was trimmed by 3 bases and J by 1 base, leaving 6 bases between them. CDR1 LGHDT and CDR2 YNNKEL come from the germline V gene (reference sequence). The CDR3 nucleotides read TGTGCCAGCAGCCAGAACAGTAACTATGGCTACACCTTC. It codes for CASSQNSNYGYTF.

This clone showed up just once. V and J are TRBV21-1 and TRBJ1-4; TRBD1 is the table's D call, not checked against the DNA. TRBV21-1 is a pseudogene locus. The CDR3 length is 17 residues. CDR3 amino acids: CASSKEAEGRGWKKLFF. DNA of the CDR3: TGTGCCAGCAGCAAAGAAGCTGAAGGCAGGGGTTGGAAAAAACTGTTTTTT.

This clone was picked up a small number of times. This rearrangement joins TRBV5-1 to TRBJ2-7; the D is unclear. The V and J ends lost 2 bases and 0 bases respectively, with 6 bases between them. In germline, CDR1 is SGHRS, CDR2 YFSETQ. CDR3 length: 13 amino acids. CDR3 DNA: TGCGCCAGCAGCTTTGGCGGCTCCTACGAGCAGTACTTC. Translation: CASSFGGSYEQYF.

This chain connects TRBV11-2 to TRBJ2-3; tentative D call: TRBD1 (5 bases). From germline, CDR1 is SGHAT and CDR2 FQNNGV. V lost 1 base to trimming and J lost 2 bases, with 10 bases between them. The CDR3 has 15 residues. The CDR3 is CASSLGAGNTDTQYF. CDR3 DNA sequence: TGTGCCAGCAGCTTAGGTGCAGGGAACACAGATACGCAGTATTTT.